This TCR beta chain was identified in a study of T cell repertoires in cytomegalovirus infection. About the research overall: Indications of both CMV infection and matching HLA type were provided by public TCR beta signatures.

MiXCR, run by TCRdb on the reads, gives a single entry per CDR3 protein. The sample lists about 360,000 distinct CDR3 sequences; approximately 18% were seen once. This clonotype was seen ten or more times. The target antigen is unknown. General study results and limits: Totalled public TCR beta family frequency picked out people who carried CMV plus the relevant HLA. HLA-C-restricted CMV-specific TCR beta clonotypes were dominant in the ex vivo response.

The sequence was obtained from a human donor in good health (CMV status not recorded). Some clones in this sample may be carry-over from other donors' samples. The sequencing input was PBMCs.

In DNA form, the CDR3 reads TGTGCCACCAGCAGGACCGGGACAACATCCTACGAGCAGTACTTC. Translation: CATSRTGTTSYEQYF. The chain couples TRBV15 to TRBJ2-7; the D gene is possibly TRBD1 (6 bases). Germline V gives CDR1 LNHNV, CDR2 YYDKDF (reference sequence). The CDR3 runs 15 residues. Between the trimmed V and J ends, which lost 3 bases and 1 base, there was a span of 13 bases.